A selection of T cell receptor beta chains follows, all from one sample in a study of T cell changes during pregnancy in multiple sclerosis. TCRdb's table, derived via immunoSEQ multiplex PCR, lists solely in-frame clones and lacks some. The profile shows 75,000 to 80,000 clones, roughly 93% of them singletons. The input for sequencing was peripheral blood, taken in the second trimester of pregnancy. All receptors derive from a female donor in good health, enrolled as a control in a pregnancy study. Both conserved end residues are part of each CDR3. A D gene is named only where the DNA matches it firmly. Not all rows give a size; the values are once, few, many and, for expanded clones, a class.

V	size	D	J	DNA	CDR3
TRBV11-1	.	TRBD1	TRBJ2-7	TGTGCCAGCAGCCAAAGACAGGGCGGCCACGAGCAGTACTTC	CASSQRQGGHEQYF
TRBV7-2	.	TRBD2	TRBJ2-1	TGTGCCAGCAGCTCCGAACTAGCGGGGGGGAGCGAGCAGTTCTTC	CASSSELAGGSEQFF
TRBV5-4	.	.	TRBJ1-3	TGTGCCAGCAGCCTAACTTCAGGGGTCGGAAACACCATATATTTT	CASSLTSGVGNTIYF
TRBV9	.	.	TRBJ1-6	TGTGCCAGCAGCGGGAGTGCGGGTTTGCTGAGCAATTCACCCCTCCACTTT	CASSGSAGLLSNSPLHF
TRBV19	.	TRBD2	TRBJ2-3	TGTGCCAGTAGTCCTCGGACTAGCGGGGACACAGATACGCAGTATTTT	CASSPRTSGDTDTQYF
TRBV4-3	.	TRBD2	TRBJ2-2	TGCGCCAGCAGCCGACGACTAGCGGGCTTCGGCACCGGGGAGCTGTTTTTT	CASSRRLAGFGTGELFF
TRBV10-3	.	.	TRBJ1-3	TGTGCCATCACCATAGACAGCTCTGGAAACACCATATATTTT	CAITIDSSGNTIYF
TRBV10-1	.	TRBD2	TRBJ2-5	TGCGCCGGGACGTTAAGTACCATCAGGGCGGGGGGAGAGACCCAGTACTTC	CAGTLSTIRAGGETQYF
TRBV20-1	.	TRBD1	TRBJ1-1	TGCAGTGCTAGCCGGACAGGGGAAGCTTTCTTT	CSASRTGEAFF
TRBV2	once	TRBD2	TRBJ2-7	TGTGCCAGCAGTGTTCATCCGGGACTAGCGGGGTATGGGGCAGAGCAGTACTTC	CASSVHPGLAGYGAEQYF
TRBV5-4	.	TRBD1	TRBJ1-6	TGTGCCAGCAGCTTTGGACAGGAGGATTCACCCCTCCACTTT	CASSFGQEDSPLHF
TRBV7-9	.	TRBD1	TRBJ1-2	TGTGCCAGCAGCACCTCTACAGGGGGCCATGGCTACACCTTC	CASSTSTGGHGYTF
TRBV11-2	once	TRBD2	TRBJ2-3	TGTGCCAGCAGCTTAGGGAAACTAGCGGGAGATAGCACAGATACGCAGTATTTT	CASSLGKLAGDSTDTQYF
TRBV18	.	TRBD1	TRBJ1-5	TGTGCCAGCTCACCCGGGACAGGGAATCAGCCCCAGCATTTT	CASSPGTGNQPQHF
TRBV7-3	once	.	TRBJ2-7	TGTGCCAGCAGCTTAATTCACCTACACTACGAGCAGTACTTC	CASSLIHLHYEQYF
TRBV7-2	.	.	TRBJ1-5	TGTGCCAGCAGCTTAGGGTTGACGGGAGGGCCCCAGCATTTT	CASSLGLTGGPQHF
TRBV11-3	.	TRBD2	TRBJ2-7	TGTGCCAGCAGCCTAGAGCGGGGGGGCGGGTCCTACGAGCAGTACTTC	CASSLERGGGSYEQYF
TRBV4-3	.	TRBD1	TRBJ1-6	TGCGCCAGCAGCCAAGTTGGGACAGGGGTTGGTAATTCACCCCTCCACTTT	CASSQVGTGVGNSPLHF
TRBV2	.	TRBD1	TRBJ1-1	TGTGCCAGCAGTCAGGGGGTCCCTGAAGCTTTCTTT	CASSQGVPEAFF
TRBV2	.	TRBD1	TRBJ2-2	TGTGCCAGCAGTGGGGACAGGGCGGGCACCGGGGAGCTGTTTTTT	CASSGDRAGTGELFF
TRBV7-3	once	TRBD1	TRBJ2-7	TGTGCCAGCAGCCGATCCCGGACAGGGATGAACTACGAGCAGTACTTC	CASSRSRTGMNYEQYF
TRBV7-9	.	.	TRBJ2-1	TGTGCCAGCAGCCACGCGGCGGGCTACAATGAGCAGTTCTTC	CASSHAAGYNEQFF
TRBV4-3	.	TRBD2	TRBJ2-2	TGCGCCAGCAGCTCGGGACTAGCGGAGAACACCGGGGAGCTGTTTTTT	CASSSGLAENTGELFF
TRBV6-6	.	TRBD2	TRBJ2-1	TGTGCCAGCAGTTATGGGCGGGGGGGCCTGGATGAGCAGTTCTTC	CASSYGRGGLDEQFF
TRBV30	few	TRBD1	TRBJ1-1	TGTGCCTGGGGTCCCGGGACAGGGAACACTGAAGCTTTCTTT	CAWGPGTGNTEAFF
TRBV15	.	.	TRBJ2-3	TGTGCCTCCACCCTTGGGGCGTTCACAGATACGCAGTATTTT	CASTLGAFTDTQYF
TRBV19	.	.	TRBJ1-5	TGTGCCAGTAGTATAGAAACCCTCTATAGCAATCAGCCCCAGCATTTT	CASSIETLYSNQPQHF
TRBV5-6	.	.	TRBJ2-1	TGTGCCAGCAGCCCGGGGGACAATGAGCAGTTCTTC	CASSPGDNEQFF
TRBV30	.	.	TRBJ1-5	TGTGCCTGGAGTACAGGGTCGGGTCAGCCCCAGCATTTT	CAWSTGSGQPQHF
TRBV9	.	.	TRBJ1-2	TGTGCCAGCAGCGTAGCTGGTTACACTAACTATGGCTACACCTTC	CASSVAGYTNYGYTF
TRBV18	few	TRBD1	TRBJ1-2	TGTGCCAGCTCACCGCCGGACAGGCGGAATGGCTACACCTTC	CASSPPDRRNGYTF
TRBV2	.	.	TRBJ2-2	TGTGCCAGCATACGCGGGGCGAACACCGGGGAGCTGTTTTTT	CASIRGANTGELFF
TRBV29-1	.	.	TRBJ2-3	TGCAGCGTTGAAGAGGACATCACAGATACGCAGTATTTT	CSVEEDITDTQYF
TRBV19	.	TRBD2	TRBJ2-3	TGTGCCAGTAACTCTCCGGGACTAGCGGGGGGAGGGGATACGCAGTATTTT	CASNSPGLAGGGDTQYF
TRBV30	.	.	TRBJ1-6	TGTGCCTGGGGGTCGGGCTCCTATAATTCACCCCTCCACTTT	CAWGSGSYNSPLHF
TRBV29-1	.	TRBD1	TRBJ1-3	TGCAGCGTTGTCGAGGACAGGGGGTACTATCTCTCCTCTGGAAACACCATATATTTT	CSVVEDRGYYLSSGNTIYF
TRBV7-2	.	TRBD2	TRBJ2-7	TGTGCCAGCAGCTTGGGACTAGCGGGGACCGAGCAGTACTTC	CASSLGLAGTEQYF
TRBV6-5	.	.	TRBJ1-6	TGTGCCAGCAGTTACTCTGTGAGCTCCTATAATTCACCCCTCCACTTT	CASSYSVSSYNSPLHF
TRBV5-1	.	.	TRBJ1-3	TGCGCCAGCAGCTTTCAGGGGAACGGAAACACCATATATTTT	CASSFQGNGNTIYF
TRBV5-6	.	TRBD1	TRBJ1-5	TGTGCCAGCAGCAAGAGGGTTGGGACAGGGGGAGAGAATCAGCCCCAGCATTTT	CASSKRVGTGGENQPQHF
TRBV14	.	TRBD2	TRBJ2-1	TGTGCCAGCAGCCAATTATCTAGCGGGGGCTACAATGAGCAGTTCTTC	CASSQLSSGGYNEQFF
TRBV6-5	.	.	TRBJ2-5	TGTGCCAGCAGTACACGACAGGTCCAAGAGACCCAGTACTTC	CASSTRQVQETQYF
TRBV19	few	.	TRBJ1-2	TGTGCCAGTAGTCCAGGGCGTTATGGCTACACCTTC	CASSPGRYGYTF
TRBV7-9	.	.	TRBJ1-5	TGTGCCAGCAGCCCAGGGCTTCAGCCCCAGCATTTT	CASSPGLQPQHF
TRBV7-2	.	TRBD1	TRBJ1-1	TGTGCCAGCAGCTTATCTGGGACAGGGGCCACTGAAGCTTTCTTT	CASSLSGTGATEAFF
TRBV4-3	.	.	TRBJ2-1	TGCGCCAGCAGCCAAGCTGCAGACAACAATGAGCAGTTCTTC	CASSQAADNNEQFF
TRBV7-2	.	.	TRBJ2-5	TGTGCCAGCAGCTTACGGGGGGAGACCCAGTACTTC	CASSLRGETQYF
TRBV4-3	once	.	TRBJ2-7	TGCGCCAGCAGCCAAGCAAGAGGGAGGGGACAATTCTACGAGCAGTACTTC	CASSQARGRGQFYEQYF
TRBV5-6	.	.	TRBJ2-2	TGTGCCAGCAGTACAGATCCCAACACCGGGGAGCTGTTTTTT	CASSTDPNTGELFF
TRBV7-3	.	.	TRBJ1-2	TGTGCCAGCAGCTTATCCCAGGGCACCGGCTACACCTTC	CASSLSQGTGYTF